What follows are 3 T cell receptor beta chains derived from one specimen sequenced in a study of CD4 T cells in relation to SARS-CoV-2 and coronaviruses. The unexposed donors gave CD4+ T cells in about 2010-2019, prior to COVID-19. The repertoire was sequenced with immunoSEQ multiplex PCR; TCRdb's copy has only in-frame clones and lacks some. The sample lists about 59,000 clones, approximately 90% occurring once. Sequencing was done on a sample of memory CD4+ T cells from PBMCs. These receptors were collected from a human donor in good health.

This chain connects TRBV5-1 to TRBJ2-3; a weak D match, TRBD1 (7 bases). This CDR3 contains 16 residues. The germline CDR1 and CDR2 sequences are SGHRS and YFSETQ. V gave up 4 bases and J gave up 5 bases, with 20 bases separating them. DNA for the CDR3: TGCGCCAGCAGCCGAGCAGGCAGGGGGGAGAGAGATACGCAGTATTTT. Protein product: CASSRAGRGERDTQYF.

This chain connects TRBV18 to TRBJ1-1, with D possibly being TRBD1 (6 bases). Germline lookup yields CDR1 KGHSH and CDR2 LQKENI. V was trimmed by 6 bases and J by 3 bases, leaving 14 bases between them. The CDR3 has 14 amino acids. CDR3 amino acids: CASSGDRFDTEAFF. CDR3 coding DNA: TGTGCCAGCTCGGGTGACAGGTTCGACACTGAAGCTTTCTTT.

The V call is TRBV7-8, the J call TRBJ2-3; D gene unclear. Trimming removed 5 bases from V and 11 bases from J, with 14 bases in between. This CDR3 region has 12 residues. The germline gives CDR1 SGHVS, CDR2 FQNEAQ. CDR3 in DNA: TGTGCCAGCAGCCCCAGCGCGCGTGGGCAGTATTTT. Translating it yields CASSPSARGQYF. The full variable domain, rest sourced from reference TRBV7-8 and TRBJ2-3, is GAGVSQSPRYKVAKRGQDVALRCDPISGHVSLFWYQQALGQGPEFLTYFQNEAQLDKSGLPSDRFFAERPEGSVSTLKIQRTQQEDSAVYLCASSPSARGQYFGPGTRLTVL.